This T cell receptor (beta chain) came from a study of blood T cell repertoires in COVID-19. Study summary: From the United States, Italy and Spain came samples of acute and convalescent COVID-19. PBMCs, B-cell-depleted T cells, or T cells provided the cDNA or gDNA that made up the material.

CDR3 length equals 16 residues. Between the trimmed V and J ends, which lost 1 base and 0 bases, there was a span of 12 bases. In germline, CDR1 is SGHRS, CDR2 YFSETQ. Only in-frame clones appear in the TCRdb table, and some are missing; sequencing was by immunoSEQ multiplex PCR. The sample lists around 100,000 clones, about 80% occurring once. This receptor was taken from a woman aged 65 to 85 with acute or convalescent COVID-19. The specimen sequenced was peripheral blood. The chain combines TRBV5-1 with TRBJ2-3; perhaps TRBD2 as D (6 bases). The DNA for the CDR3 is TGCGCCAGCAGCTTGCGGAGGGCGGCGAGCACAGATACGCAGTATTTT. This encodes CASSLRRAASTDTQYF.